This is a list of T cell receptor beta chains from one sample in a study of CD8+CD57+ T cells in acquired aplastic anemia. One entry per CDR3 protein, called by TCRdb with MiXCR from the reads. The sample holds 150,000 to 200,000 distinct CDR3 sequences, less than 65% seen once. Specimen: sorted CD4+, CD8+, or CD8+CD57+ T cells (not recorded which) from PBMCs. These receptors were taken from a human donor with severe aplastic anemia or a healthy control (not recorded which). The CDR3 runs from the conserved cysteine through the conserved F or W. Fields, in order: V gene, CDR3 length, J gene, clone size, D gene, CDR3 DNA, CDR3 protein. A D gene is named only where the DNA matches it firmly. Clone size appears in some rows only: once, few, many, or a class for an expanded clone.

v_gene: TRBV7-2; len: 12; j_gene: TRBJ1-1; abundance: -; d_gene: TRBD1; CDR3nt: TGTGCCAGCAGCTTAGAAGACAGGGTTAGTTTCTTT; CDR3aa: CASSLEDRVSFF
v_gene: TRBV5-1; len: 15; j_gene: TRBJ1-1; abundance: -; d_gene: TRBD1; CDR3nt: TGCGCCAGCAGCACCACAGGGGGCGAGTACACTGAAGCTTTCTTT; CDR3aa: CASSTTGGEYTEAFF
v_gene: TRBV4-1; len: 21; j_gene: TRBJ2-6; abundance: few; d_gene: -; CDR3nt: TGCGCCAGCAGCCAAGAATCGCGGGGACAGCCGTCACTTCCTGGGGCCAACGTCCTGACTTTC; CDR3aa: CASSQESRGQPSLPGANVLTF
v_gene: TRBV7-9; len: 16; j_gene: TRBJ2-7; abundance: many; d_gene: -; CDR3nt: TGTGCCAGCAGCTCCCCAGTCCGGGCTCCGATCTACGAGCAGTACTTC; CDR3aa: CASSSPVRAPIYEQYF
v_gene: TRBV20-1; len: 15; j_gene: TRBJ1-2; abundance: few; d_gene: TRBD1; CDR3nt: TGCAGTGCCCCGGTAAGGGGTCAGGGGGGTGATGGCTACACCTTC; CDR3aa: CSAPVRGQGGDGYTF
v_gene: TRBV10-3; len: 13; j_gene: TRBJ2-1; abundance: few; d_gene: TRBD2; CDR3nt: TGTGCCAGTCTAGCGGGAGAAGGGAATGAGCAGTTCTTC; CDR3aa: CASLAGEGNEQFF
v_gene: TRBV7-9; len: 15; j_gene: TRBJ1-4; abundance: -; d_gene: TRBD1; CDR3nt: TGTGCCAGCAGCTCCCCCGGGACAGGTCTGGAAAAACTGTTTTTT; CDR3aa: CASSSPGTGLEKLFF
v_gene: TRBV2; len: 14; j_gene: TRBJ2-2; abundance: -; d_gene: -; CDR3nt: TGTGCCAGCAGTGAGTCTCAGCGTGCCGGGGAGCTGTTTTTT; CDR3aa: CASSESQRAGELFF
v_gene: TRBV7-2; len: 17; j_gene: TRBJ1-2; abundance: -; d_gene: TRBD1; CDR3nt: TGTGCCAGCAGCAGCTACACCGGGACAGTTAAAAACTATGGCTACACCTTC; CDR3aa: CASSSYTGTVKNYGYTF
v_gene: TRBV6-5; len: 13; j_gene: TRBJ2-7; abundance: many; d_gene: -; CDR3nt: TGTGCCAGCAGCCTTACAGGGATCTACGAGCAGTACTTC; CDR3aa: CASSLTGIYEQYF
v_gene: TRBV20-1; len: 12; j_gene: TRBJ2-7; abundance: -; d_gene: TRBD2; CDR3nt: TGCAGTGCTATCGGGACTAGGGGCGAGCAGTACTTC; CDR3aa: CSAIGTRGEQYF
v_gene: TRBV10-3; len: 13; j_gene: TRBJ1-1; abundance: -; d_gene: -; CDR3nt: TGTGCCATCAGTGAACAGTCCGCCACTGAAGCTTTCTTT; CDR3aa: CAISEQSATEAFF
v_gene: TRBV11-3; len: 13; j_gene: TRBJ2-1; abundance: -; d_gene: -; CDR3nt: TGTGCCAGCAGCGCCCGGGACCCCAATGAGCAGTTCTTC; CDR3aa: CASSARDPNEQFF
v_gene: TRBV12-5; len: 14; j_gene: TRBJ2-7; abundance: once; d_gene: -; CDR3nt: TGTGCCAGCAGTTCTGGACGGAGCTCCTACGAGCAGTACTTC; CDR3aa: CASSSGRSSYEQYF
v_gene: TRBV5-4; len: 15; j_gene: TRBJ2-7; abundance: few; d_gene: TRBD1; CDR3nt: TGTGCCAGCAGTCCCCCCCCGGGACAGGGTTACGAGCAGTACTTC; CDR3aa: CASSPPPGQGYEQYF
v_gene: TRBV7-2; len: 14; j_gene: TRBJ1-1; abundance: -; d_gene: TRBD1; CDR3nt: TGTGCCAGCAGCTTAGCCGGGACAGAGACTGAAGCTTTCTTT; CDR3aa: CASSLAGTETEAFF
v_gene: TRBV20-1; len: 17; j_gene: TRBJ1-1; abundance: -; d_gene: TRBD1; CDR3nt: TGCAGTGCTAGAGGAGGGGCAGGGGGCGCATCGAACACTGAAGCTTTCTTT; CDR3aa: CSARGGAGGASNTEAFF
v_gene: TRBV20-1; len: 16; j_gene: TRBJ2-1; abundance: many; d_gene: -; CDR3nt: TGCAGTGCTAGAGGGCGGGGGCTAAGCTCCTACAATGAGCAGTTCTTC; CDR3aa: CSARGRGLSSYNEQFF
v_gene: TRBV20-1; len: 13; j_gene: TRBJ2-7; abundance: -; d_gene: -; CDR3nt: TGCAGTGCTAGAGATAAGGGCTCCTACGAGCAGTACTTC; CDR3aa: CSARDKGSYEQYF
v_gene: TRBV9; len: 17; j_gene: TRBJ1-3; abundance: -; d_gene: -; CDR3nt: TGTGCCAGCAGCGTAGACCCAACACGGAACCTTGGAAACACCATATATTTT; CDR3aa: CASSVDPTRNLGNTIYF
v_gene: TRBV15; len: 14; j_gene: TRBJ1-5; abundance: -; d_gene: TRBD1; CDR3nt: TGTGCCACCCGGGACAGGGTTTCTTTTCAGCCCCAGCATTTT; CDR3aa: CATRDRVSFQPQHF
v_gene: TRBV2; len: 15; j_gene: TRBJ1-5; abundance: once; d_gene: TRBD1; CDR3nt: TGTGCCAGCAGTTCCGGGACAGACTACAATCAGCCCCAGCATTTT; CDR3aa: CASSSGTDYNQPQHF
v_gene: TRBV9; len: 13; j_gene: TRBJ1-2; abundance: -; d_gene: -; CDR3nt: TGTGCCAGCAGTCCACGCGGGGCCTATGGCTACACCTTC; CDR3aa: CASSPRGAYGYTF
v_gene: TRBV15; len: 15; j_gene: TRBJ2-7; abundance: once; d_gene: TRBD1; CDR3nt: TGTGCCACCAGCAGCCCAATGACAGGGACGGGTGAGCAGTACTTC; CDR3aa: CATSSPMTGTGEQYF
v_gene: TRBV7-8; len: 17; j_gene: TRBJ2-7; abundance: -; d_gene: TRBD2; CDR3nt: TGTGCCAGCAGCTTAGTCCTAGCGGGGGCGATGGTCTACGAGCAGTACTTC; CDR3aa: CASSLVLAGAMVYEQYF
v_gene: TRBV4-3; len: 15; j_gene: TRBJ2-5; abundance: few; d_gene: TRBD1; CDR3nt: TGCGCCAGCAGCCGGACAGGGGGTTCGGGAGAGACCCAGTACTTC; CDR3aa: CASSRTGGSGETQYF
v_gene: TRBV7-9; len: 16; j_gene: TRBJ1-1; abundance: many; d_gene: TRBD1; CDR3nt: TGTGCCAGCACCCGAGCTGGGGACAGGGCCTGGGGTGAAGCTTTCTTT; CDR3aa: CASTRAGDRAWGEAFF
v_gene: TRBV18; len: 13; j_gene: TRBJ2-7; abundance: -; d_gene: -; CDR3nt: TGTGCCAGCTCACTTTCAGCATCCTACGAGCAGTACTTC; CDR3aa: CASSLSASYEQYF
v_gene: TRBV5-1; len: 13; j_gene: TRBJ1-2; abundance: -; d_gene: -; CDR3nt: TGCGCCAGCAGCTTTGACCAGAACTATGGCTACACCTTC; CDR3aa: CASSFDQNYGYTF
v_gene: TRBV7-2; len: 15; j_gene: TRBJ2-1; abundance: -; d_gene: TRBD2; CDR3nt: TGTGCCAGCAGCTTTTCGAGCGGGGGGGCAAATGAGCAGTTCTTC; CDR3aa: CASSFSSGGANEQFF
v_gene: TRBV19; len: 13; j_gene: TRBJ1-4; abundance: -; d_gene: TRBD1; CDR3nt: TGTGCCAGTAACAGGGGGGGACGTGAAAAACTGTTTTTT; CDR3aa: CASNRGGREKLFF
v_gene: TRBV7-3; len: 15; j_gene: TRBJ1-1; abundance: -; d_gene: -; CDR3nt: TGTGCCAGCAGCTTAGGTTCATCGTTGAACACTGAAGCTTTCTTT; CDR3aa: CASSLGSSLNTEAFF
v_gene: TRBV29-1; len: 13; j_gene: TRBJ2-7; abundance: many; d_gene: TRBD1; CDR3nt: TGCAGCGTTCGTCGACAGGGTGTCCACGAGCAGTACTTC; CDR3aa: CSVRRQGVHEQYF
v_gene: TRBV20-1; len: 18; j_gene: TRBJ2-7; abundance: -; d_gene: -; CDR3nt: TGCAGTGCCAATGGAGGGGGGCGCGGGACAGCGGGAAACTACGAGCAGTACTTC; CDR3aa: CSANGGGRGTAGNYEQYF
v_gene: TRBV20-1; len: 12; j_gene: TRBJ1-6; abundance: few; d_gene: TRBD1; CDR3nt: TGCAGTGCTACAGGGGGTAATTCACCCCTCCACTTT; CDR3aa: CSATGGNSPLHF
v_gene: TRBV19; len: 13; j_gene: TRBJ1-2; abundance: -; d_gene: TRBD1; CDR3nt: TGTGCCAGTCATGACTCCACAGGGGACGGCTACACCTTC; CDR3aa: CASHDSTGDGYTF
v_gene: TRBV7-6; len: 13; j_gene: TRBJ2-5; abundance: -; d_gene: -; CDR3nt: TGTGCCAGCAGCTTACTGGGGCGAGAGACCCAGTACTTC; CDR3aa: CASSLLGRETQYF
v_gene: TRBV7-9; len: 15; j_gene: TRBJ2-2; abundance: -; d_gene: -; CDR3nt: TGTGCCAGCAGCATAGGCAGGGCGAACACCGGGGAGCTGTTTTTT; CDR3aa: CASSIGRANTGELFF
v_gene: TRBV10-3; len: 12; j_gene: TRBJ2-7; abundance: once; d_gene: TRBD1; CDR3nt: TGTGCCACCCGGGACACAGGGGGGGAGCAGTACTTC; CDR3aa: CATRDTGGEQYF
v_gene: TRBV29-1; len: 12; j_gene: TRBJ1-1; abundance: -; d_gene: -; CDR3nt: TGCAGCGTTGATCTCCGGAACACTGAAGCTTTCTTT; CDR3aa: CSVDLRNTEAFF
v_gene: TRBV6-1; len: 15; j_gene: TRBJ2-5; abundance: many; d_gene: TRBD2; CDR3nt: TGTGCCAGCAGTCACCGGACTAGCGGGGAAGAGACCCAGTACTTC; CDR3aa: CASSHRTSGEETQYF
v_gene: TRBV7-9; len: 13; j_gene: TRBJ1-1; abundance: -; d_gene: TRBD1; CDR3nt: TGTGCCAGCAAGCAGGGGGTTCAGGTTGAAGCTTTCTTT; CDR3aa: CASKQGVQVEAFF
v_gene: TRBV27; len: 14; j_gene: TRBJ2-7; abundance: many; d_gene: -; CDR3nt: TGTGCCAGCAGTTTCGTGTACGGAGCCTACGAGCAGTACTTC; CDR3aa: CASSFVYGAYEQYF
v_gene: TRBV15; len: 16; j_gene: TRBJ2-5; abundance: -; d_gene: -; CDR3nt: TGTGCCACCAGCCCGGGCACATGGACGGAGCGAGAGACTCAGTACTTC; CDR3aa: CATSPGTWTERETQYF
v_gene: TRBV20-1; len: 12; j_gene: TRBJ1-2; abundance: few; d_gene: -; CDR3nt: TGCAGTGCACTTCTCGAACTCTATGGCTACACCTTC; CDR3aa: CSALLELYGYTF
v_gene: TRBV7-9; len: 14; j_gene: TRBJ2-7; abundance: -; d_gene: TRBD1; CDR3nt: TGTGCCAGCAGCTACCCGGGACAGGGCTACGAGCAGTACTTC; CDR3aa: CASSYPGQGYEQYF
v_gene: TRBV13; len: 14; j_gene: TRBJ2-3; abundance: -; d_gene: TRBD1; CDR3nt: TGTGCCAGCAGTCCGGACAGGAGCACAGATACGCAGTATTTT; CDR3aa: CASSPDRSTDTQYF
v_gene: TRBV5-4; len: 15; j_gene: TRBJ2-7; abundance: -; d_gene: TRBD2; CDR3nt: TGTGCCAGCAGCTCGGGGACTAGCGGGACTTGGGAGCAGTACTTC; CDR3aa: CASSSGTSGTWEQYF
v_gene: TRBV7-6; len: 15; j_gene: TRBJ2-1; abundance: many; d_gene: TRBD1; CDR3nt: TGTGCCAGCAGCAGGGGACAGGGAGTGATCAATGAGCAGTTCTTC; CDR3aa: CASSRGQGVINEQFF
v_gene: TRBV20-1; len: 14; j_gene: TRBJ1-1; abundance: -; d_gene: -; CDR3nt: TGCAGTGCTCGCCCTCCCAGGGGACTCGCTGAAGCTTTCTTT; CDR3aa: CSARPPRGLAEAFF
v_gene: TRBV10-1; len: 15; j_gene: TRBJ1-6; abundance: few; d_gene: -; CDR3nt: TGCGCCAGCAGTCTTAGCGGCAGGGCGACTTCACCCCTCCACTTT; CDR3aa: CASSLSGRATSPLHF
v_gene: TRBV14; len: 16; j_gene: TRBJ1-2; abundance: -; d_gene: TRBD1; CDR3nt: TGTGCCAGCAGCCAAGATGGGACAGGGACTGAGTATGGCTACACCTTC; CDR3aa: CASSQDGTGTEYGYTF
v_gene: TRBV7-3; len: 14; j_gene: TRBJ2-2; abundance: -; d_gene: -; CDR3nt: TGTGCCAGCAGTCCTACAGGTTCGGCCGGGGAGCTGTTTTTT; CDR3aa: CASSPTGSAGELFF
v_gene: TRBV2; len: 13; j_gene: TRBJ1-5; abundance: -; d_gene: -; CDR3nt: TGTGCCAGCTGCCTCGGGGTCGGTCAGCCCCAGCATTTT; CDR3aa: CASCLGVGQPQHF
v_gene: TRBV6-1; len: 15; j_gene: TRBJ2-7; abundance: -; d_gene: -; CDR3nt: TGTGCCAGCAGTGGTCTGGGACATTCTTCCTACGAGCAGTACTTC; CDR3aa: CASSGLGHSSYEQYF